The clone carrying this T cell receptor (beta chain) was found many times. Its target is unknown. Gene names and germline refer to mouse. The CDR3 is cut off 4 residues early in the read; its end comes from the germline J gene. Sorting relied on CD4, CD8alpha, NKG2D, NKG2ACE and other markers applied to pooled cutaneous lymph node cells. The sample belongs to a study of CD8+ T cells in alopecia areata. Across the whole study: C3H/HeJ graft donors with spontaneous alopecia, aged roughly 6-13 months, supplied skin that was transplanted onto female C3H/HeJ mice aged roughly 7-11 weeks. Study-wide results and caveats: Normal scalp had lower clonality than lesional scalp, with alopecia totalis/universalis lesions showing this most strongly. Clarity of TCR sharing across patients fell short of that in mice, possibly HLA-related.

RNA was isolated and reverse transcribed to cDNA, the sequencing template. Assay used: immunoSEQ multiplex PCR; TCRdb lists only in-frame clones, some missing. The data show about 6,000 clones, with none appearing a single time. The CDR3 sequence is 16 residues long. With 4 bases removed from V and 3 bases from J, the gap between germline ends came to 16 bases. Per the germline V gene, CDR1 is LGHNA and CDR2 is YNLKQL (reference sequence). Sequencing was done on a sample of CD8+ T cells sorted from a lymph node. The chain has TRBV5 and TRBJ2-1; weak D call: TRBD1 (6 bases). The clonotype was recovered from a C3H/HeJ mouse with alopecia areata. The MHC haplotype of this mouse line is H2-k. The CDR3 reads CASSPLTGRSYAEQFF. Incomplete CDR3 DNA: TGTGCCAGCAGCCCGCTTACAGGGAGGTCCTATGCT.